The present TCR beta chain was sequenced within a study of blood T cell repertoires in COVID-19. The V end lost 1 base, the J end lost 7 bases, and 10 bases lay between the germline ends. Germline V CDR1 and CDR2: MNHEY, SVGAGI. This CDR3 comprises 14 residues. Authors' data handling: How many nucleated cells were present was estimated from reference gene primer amplification. Sequenced by immunoSEQ multiplex PCR; TCRdb stores in-frame clones only, minus some. Clone size and the V and J calls come from that table; the DNA yielded D and trimming. The table records approximately 190,000 clones, 85% to 90% of them present only once. This clone was picked up a small number of times.

Sequencing was done on a sample of peripheral blood. The TCR was taken from a man older than 75 with acute or convalescent COVID-19. The rearrangement joins TRBV6-5 to TRBJ2-2; D gene uncertain. CDR3 coding DNA: TGTGCCAGCAGTTACTTACTACGGGTCGGGGAGCTGTTTTTT. Translating gives CASSYLLRVGELFF.